One and the same sample provided the 20 T cell receptor beta chains below, sequenced in a study of cytomegalovirus exposure and HLA in healthy donors. Libraries were prepared by immunoSEQ multiplex PCR; TCRdb keeps only in-frame clonotypes and omits some of them. In the table there are about 150,000 clones, approximately 86% of which are singletons. The material sequenced was PBMCs. These receptors were taken from a man aged 18 to 29 in good health and CMV-seropositive.

This clone came up once. The rearrangement links TRBV6-5 to TRBJ1-1; no firm D call. V was cut by 0 bases and J by 3 bases, with 14 bases left in between. CDR1 and CDR2 (germline): MNHEY, SVGAGI. The CDR3 has 16 residues. The CDR3 here is CASSYSWARRDTEAFF. CDR3 coding DNA: TGTGCCAGCAGTTACTCCTGGGCGAGGCGGGACACTGAAGCTTTCTTT.

This chain joins TRBV5-6 and TRBJ2-7, with D maybe TRBD1 (5 bases). The CDR3 is 17 amino acids. V was clipped by 2 bases and J by 2 bases, with 20 bases between them. Germline assignment: CDR1 SGHDT and CDR2 YYEEEE. The CDR3 loop reads CASSFWGFSDKAYEQYF. The CDR3 DNA follows: TGTGCCAGCAGCTTTTGGGGCTTTTCAGACAAAGCCTACGAGCAGTACTTC. Supplemented by reference TRBV5-6 and TRBJ2-7, the full variable domain reads DAGVTQSPTHLIKTRGQQVTLRCSPKSGHDTVSWYQQALGQGPQFIFQYYEEEERQRGNFPDRFSGHQFPNYSSELNVNALLLGDSALYLCASSFWGFSDKAYEQYFGPGTRLTVT.

The chain carries TRBV10-3 and TRBJ1-3; 7 bases map to TRBD1. V dropped 0 bases and J dropped 5; count of bases not matched to a gene: 1. Germline assignment: CDR1 ENHRY and CDR2 SYGVKD. This CDR3 is built from 14 residues. The CDR3 DNA follows: TGTGCCATCAGTGAGTCGACAGGGCGAAACACCATATATTTT. Amino acids: CAISESTGRNTIYF.

V is TRBV7-2 and J is TRBJ2-2; 9 bases agree with TRBD2. The CDR3 sequence is 15 residues long. J was trimmed by 4 bases and V by 1 base; bases with no gene match: 1. CDR1 SGHTA and CDR2 FQGNSA come from the germline V gene. The CDR3 coding sequence is TGTGCCAGCAGCTTAGTGACTAGCGGCACCGGGGAGCTGTTTTTT. Residues: CASSLVTSGTGELFF.

The chain uses TRBV5-1 and TRBJ2-7, with D possibly TRBD1 on 6 matching bases. This CDR3 is built from 14 residues. CDR1 is SGHRS, CDR2 YFSETQ, per germline. V lost 0 bases, J lost 1 base, and 8 bases lay in between. Written as DNA, the CDR3 is TGCGCCAGCAGCTTGGACAGGGCTTCCTACGAGCAGTACTTC. Its translation: CASSLDRASYEQYF.

This clone occurred once. The chain has TRBV11-2 and TRBJ1-4; 8 bases match TRBD1. The CDR3 is made up of 16 amino acids. Germline values: CDR1 SGHAT, CDR2 FQNNGV. With V trimmed by 1 base and J by 6 bases, 7 bases remained unmatched. The CDR3 loop is CASSLGDRFGDEKLFF. The DNA for the CDR3 is TGTGCCAGCAGCTTAGGGGACAGGTTCGGGGATGAAAAACTGTTTTTT.

This clone was detected only once. The V call is TRBV5-4, the J call TRBJ2-3; 12 positions agree with TRBD1. CDR3 length equals 17 residues. Germline CDR1 reads SGHNT; CDR2 reads YYREEE (reference sequence). V shed 4 bases, J shed 0 bases, and the junction held 6 bases outside the gene matches. The CDR3 here is CASSPGTGGTSTDTQYF. In nucleotides, the CDR3 is TGTGCCAGCAGCCCCGGGACAGGGGGCACCAGCACAGATACGCAGTATTTT.

The gene calls are TRBV7-2 and TRBJ1-5; weak D call: TRBD1 (5 bases). Trimming cost V 5 bases and J 4 bases, with 12 bases left between them. Germline V gene data show CDR1 as SGHTA and CDR2 as FQGNSA. The CDR3 contains 14 residues. DNA for the CDR3: TGTGCCAGCAGCCCTGGGGGGTATAATCAGCCCCAGCATTTT. This encodes CASSPGGYNQPQHF.

The V and J genes are TRBV9 and TRBJ2-7; the D gene is possibly TRBD2 (5 bases). The V end was cut by 2 bases, the J end by 6 bases, with 12 bases between. Germline CDR1 is SGDLS and CDR2 is YYNGEE. The CDR3 contains 13 residues. DNA for the CDR3: TGTGCCAGCAGCGTCTCGGACCGGGGCGAGCAGTACTTC. Its protein is CASSVSDRGEQYF.

This clone has just one count. The rearrangement joins TRBV6-5 to TRBJ1-3; a possible D gene is TRBD1 (5 bases). The CDR3 contains 14 residues. V lost 6 bases, J lost 4 bases, and 13 bases lay in between. CDR1 and CDR2 from the germline V gene are MNHEY and SVGAGI. CDR3 in amino acids: CASSPRGRGNTIYF. DNA of the CDR3: TGTGCCAGCAGCCCCCGGGGGAGAGGAAACACCATATATTTT.

The chain uses TRBV4-2 and TRBJ2-5; possibly TRBD1 for D (6 bases). Germline-derived CDR1 and CDR2 are LGHNA and YNFKEQ. Trimming took off 0 bases at V and 0 bases at J, with 8 bases between the two ends. This CDR3 region has 15 residues. The CDR3, as DNA: TGTGCCAGCAGCCAAGATAGGGGGTACCAAGAGACCCAGTACTTC. It specifies CASSQDRGYQETQYF.

The genes are TRBV6-4 and TRBJ2-7; tentative D call: TRBD2 (5 bases). From germline, CDR1 is MRHNA and CDR2 SNTAGT. The CDR3 is 13 amino acids. V gave up 2 bases and J gave up 4 bases, with 9 bases separating them. The CDR3, as DNA: TGTGCCAGCAGTGACACGGACTTTTACGAGCAGTACTTC. This translates into CASSDTDFYEQYF.

The V gene is TRBV21-1, the J gene TRBJ2-1; the table gives TRBD1 as D, unverified against the DNA. TRBV21-1 is flagged as a pseudogene. This CDR3 is built from 16 residues. The CDR3 nucleotides read TGTGCCAGCAGCAGACCGGGACAACACTCCTACAATGAGCAGTTCTTC. Its translation: CASSRPGQHSYNEQFF.

This clone was counted a few times. This rearrangement joins TRBV5-6 to TRBJ2-3; the D gene is possibly TRBD2 (7 bases). This CDR3 region has 16 residues. V lost 0 bases and J lost 3, with 14 bases in between. The germline V gene has CDR1 SGHDT and CDR2 YYEEEE. CDR3 sequence reads: CASSLVGAGRTDTQYF. CDR3 in DNA: TGTGCCAGCAGCTTGGTGGGGGCCGGGAGGACAGATACGCAGTATTTT.

The CDR3, as DNA: TGTGCCAGCAGCTTAGGCGGGTTGGGGAATGAGCAGTTCTTC. It codes for CASSLGGLGNEQFF. The chain combines TRBV5-5 with TRBJ2-1; D perhaps matches TRBD2 (5 bases). The germline V and J ends were trimmed by 2 bases and 7 bases, with 13 bases remaining between them. The CDR3 sequence is 14 residues long. Looked up from germline, CDR1 is SGHKS and CDR2 is YYEKEE (reference sequence). Variable domain in full (rest from reference TRBV5-5 and TRBJ2-1): DAGVTQSPTHLIKTRGQQVTLRCSPISGHKSVSWYQQVLGQGPQFIFQYYEKEERGRGNFPDRFSARQFPNYSSELNVNALLLGDSALYLCASSLGGLGNEQFFGPGTRLTVL.

This chain links TRBV11-2 with TRBJ2-3; D is possibly TRBD2 (5 bases). Germline V CDR1 and CDR2: SGHAT, FQNNGV. Trimming took 2 bases from V and 3 from J, leaving 12 bases between them. The length of the CDR3 is 15 residues. CDR3 DNA sequence: TGTGCCAGCAGCTTAACGGCGGGCGGTACAGATACGCAGTATTTT. Translated: CASSLTAGGTDTQYF. The full variable domain, its missing parts supplied by reference TRBV11-2 and TRBJ2-3, is EAGVAQSPRYKIIEKRQSVAFWCNPISGHATLYWYQQILGQGPKLLIQFQNNGVVDDSQLPKDRFSAERLKGVDSTLKIQPAKLEDSAVYLCASSLTAGGTDTQYFGPGTRLTVL.

The CDR3 here is CASSFDTGGNIQYF. The CDR3 DNA is TGTGCCAGCAGCTTTGATACAGGGGGGAACATTCAGTACTTC. The V call is TRBV7-8, the J call TRBJ2-4; 8 bases fit TRBD1. Trimming took 3 bases from V and 7 from J; bases not matched to a gene: 5. The CDR3 has 14 residues. Per germline, CDR1 SGHVS and CDR2 FQNEAQ. Using reference TRBV7-8 and TRBJ2-4 for the parts outside the CDR3, the full variable domain is GAGVSQSPRYKVAKRGQDVALRCDPISGHVSLFWYQQALGQGPEFLTYFQNEAQLDKSGLPSDRFFAERPEGSVSTLKIQRTQQEDSAVYLCASSFDTGGNIQYFGAGTRLSVL.

The chain joins TRBV5-4 to TRBJ2-1; 15 bases match TRBD2. Germline V gene sequence: CDR1 SGHNT, CDR2 YYREEE (reference sequence). V lost 3 bases and J lost 6; bases outside the gene matches: 4. This CDR3 comprises 16 residues. CDR3 sequence: CASSSWTSGRVNEQFF. The CDR3 nucleotides are TGTGCCAGCAGCTCCTGGACTAGCGGGAGGGTCAATGAGCAGTTCTTC. The whole variable domain, filled in from reference TRBV5-4 and TRBJ2-1, reads ETGVTQSPTHLIKTRGQQVTLRCSSQSGHNTVSWYQQALGQGPQFIFQYYREEENGRGNFPPRFSGLQFPNYSSELNVNALELDDSALYLCASSSWTSGRVNEQFFGPGTRLTVL.

V and J are TRBV9 and TRBJ1-2; 10 bases fit TRBD1. In germline, CDR1 is SGDLS, CDR2 YYNGEE. This CDR3 has 14 amino acids. V was clipped by 8 bases and J by 8 bases; unmatched bases: 12. CDR3 sequence: CARGWGQGMSGYTF. As DNA, the CDR3 is TGTGCCAGAGGGTGGGGACAGGGGATGAGCGGCTACACCTTC.

This clone was counted a few times. The chain links TRBV19 to TRBJ2-1; TRBD2 agrees at 11 bases. This CDR3 contains 16 residues. V trimming: 3 bases; J trimming: 7 bases; junction bases outside the gene matches: 8. The V gene's germline CDR1 is LNHDA and CDR2 SQIVND (reference sequence). DNA for the CDR3: TGTGCCAGTAGTATCCAAACTAGCGGGGGTAGGAATGAGCAGTTCTTC. Its translation is CASSIQTSGGRNEQFF.